This TCR beta chain was recovered during a study of shared clonotypes between healthy human individuals. About the research overall: Used for every donor were three CD4 naive, three CD4 memory, two CD8 naive and one CD8 memory plate.

The CDR3 consists of 17 residues. V was clipped by 0 bases and J by 4 bases; unmatched bases: 9. Germline V gene lookup returns CDR1 SGHNT and CDR2 YYREEE (reference sequence). Of note for this clone: Antigen: not known.

Clones were sequenced by immunoSEQ multiplex PCR, and TCRdb holds only the in-frame ones, with some missing. This table holds over 2 million clones, roughly 94% found once. Regarding the study as a whole: Since donors were few, the genetic and exposure-history diversity represented was limited.

This clonotype originated in a man aged 18-30 years in good health. Sample: naive CD4+ T cells sorted from blood. The subset here: CD45RA+ positively selected. The chain recombines TRBV5-4 with TRBJ2-5; 10 bases agree with TRBD2. The CDR3 DNA sequence: TGTGCCAGCAGCTTGGTGGGTAGCGGGGGGTCAGGAGAGACCCAGTACTTC. Amino acid sequence: CASSLVGSGGSGETQYF. Based on the CDR3 plus reference TRBV5-4 and TRBJ2-5, the full variable domain is ETGVTQSPTHLIKTRGQQVTLRCSSQSGHNTVSWYQQALGQGPQFIFQYYREEENGRGNFPPRFSGLQFPNYSSELNVNALELDDSALYLCASSLVGSGGSGETQYFGPGTRLLVL.